These 19 T cell receptor beta chains originate from one sample sequenced in a study of OX40 agonist ivuxolimab in advanced cancers. Assay used: immunoSEQ multiplex PCR; TCRdb lists only in-frame clones, some missing. The sample has around 120,000 clones, roughly nine tenths seen once. The starting material was CD4+ or CD8+ T cells sorted from blood, obtained in a trial of the OX40 agonist ivuxolimab. The receptors derive from an adult with an advanced solid tumor such as melanoma, head and neck, liver or kidney cancer.

This clone was counted between two and nine times. This chain links TRBV27 with TRBJ1-6, with D perhaps TRBD1 (6 bases). Germline CDR1 MNHEY, CDR2 SMNVEV (reference sequence). The CDR3 totals 13 residues. Trimming removed 6 bases at V and 3 bases at J, with 6 bases between. The CDR3 is CASRDSYNSPLHF. In DNA, the CDR3 is TGTGCCAGCAGGGACAGCTATAATTCACCCCTCCACTTT.

This chain links TRBV7-9 with TRBJ2-1; the D gene is possibly TRBD1 (6 bases). CDR1 and CDR2 from the germline V gene are SEHNR and FQNEAQ (reference sequence). Deletions cut 0 bases from V and 3 bases from J, with 9 bases between. The CDR3 loop spans 15 amino acids. The CDR3 nucleotides are TGTGCCAGCAGCTTAGCCGGGACATACTACAATGAGCAGTTCTTC. Its translation is CASSLAGTYYNEQFF.

The chain is built from TRBV19 and TRBJ1-4, with TRBD1 as a possible D gene (6 bases). Germline CDR1 reads LNHDA; CDR2 reads SQIVND (reference sequence). V was clipped by 7 bases and J by 6 bases, with 18 bases between them. CDR3 length: 15 residues. CDR3 in DNA: TGTGCCAGTAATCACCTGGGGGGGCGCGATGAAAAACTGTTTTTT. Its protein product is CASNHLGGRDEKLFF.

This chain uses TRBV7-6 with TRBJ2-1; 8 bases are a match to TRBD1. Germline V lookup: CDR1 SGHVS, CDR2 FNYEAQ. The CDR3 is made up of 16 amino acids. With V trimmed by 1 base and J by 1 base, 3 bases remained unmatched. The CDR3 protein is CASSLDGTGSYNEQFF. Here the CDR3 DNA reads TGTGCCAGCAGCTTAGATGGGACAGGATCCTACAATGAGCAGTTCTTC. The full variable domain, completed using reference TRBV7-6 and TRBJ2-1, is GAGVSQSPRYKVTKRGQDVALRCDPISGHVSLYWYRQALGQGPEFLTYFNYEAQQDKSGLPNDRFSAERPEGSISTLTIQRTEQRDSAMYRCASSLDGTGSYNEQFFGPGTRLTVL.

The chain uses TRBV28 and TRBJ1-4; 7 bases fit TRBD1. The germline V gene has CDR1 MDHEN and CDR2 SYDVKM. J was trimmed by 5 bases and V by 2 bases; bases with no gene match: 2. This CDR3 is built from 14 residues. The CDR3 reads CASSLGTENEKLFF. The CDR3 nucleotides are TGTGCCAGCAGTTTAGGGACAGAAAATGAAAAACTGTTTTTT.

The gene calls are TRBV5-1 and TRBJ1-4; TRBD1 matches at 9 bases. Germline CDR1 reads SGHRS; CDR2 reads YFSETQ. The ends lost 4 bases at V and 13 bases at J; junction bases unmatched: 17. This CDR3 is built from 16 residues. This chain's CDR3 is CASSPGGTGHNEGLFF. The CDR3 region has the DNA TGCGCCAGCAGCCCTGGGGGGACAGGGCACAATGAAGGACTGTTTTTT.

This clone appeared a few times. The chain employs TRBV28 and TRBJ1-6; D may be TRBD1 (5 bases). Trimming removed 9 bases at V and 6 bases at J, with 18 bases between. The CDR3 has 15 amino acids. CDR1 is MDHEN, CDR2 SYDVKM, per germline. CDR3 amino acids: CASGGIGSVNSPLHF. The CDR3 region has the DNA TGTGCCAGTGGGGGGATAGGTTCTGTTAATTCACCCCTCCACTTT.

The chain links TRBV7-2 to TRBJ1-2; D not certain. The germline V and J ends were trimmed by 1 base and 11 bases, with 11 bases remaining between them. Germline loops: CDR1 SGHTA, CDR2 FQGNSA. This CDR3 spans 12 amino acids. The CDR3 sequence: CASSLVGRRYTF. Written as DNA, the CDR3 is TGTGCCAGCAGCTTAGTCGGCAGGAGGTACACCTTC. Full variable domain (missing parts from reference TRBV7-2 and TRBJ1-2): GAGVSQSPSNKVTEKGKDVELRCDPISGHTALYWYRQSLGQGLEFLIYFQGNSAPDKSGLPSDRFSAERTGGSVSTLTIQRTQQEDSAVYLCASSLVGRRYTFGSGTRLTVV.

The rearrangement uses TRBV18 and TRBJ2-7; 7 bases are shared with TRBD2. The CDR3 has 15 amino acids. CDR1 and CDR2 from the germline V gene are KGHSH and LQKENI. Trimming at V came to 1 base and at J to 0 bases, leaving 3 bases not matched to a gene. The CDR3 here is CASSPLSGGSYEQYF. For the CDR3, the DNA is TGTGCCAGCTCACCACTCTCGGGGGGCTCCTACGAGCAGTACTTC.

The chain is built from TRBV29-1 and TRBJ2-3; 7 bases are a match to TRBD1. V lost 7 bases, J lost 0 bases, and 10 bases stayed unmatched. Germline lookup yields CDR1 SQVTM and CDR2 ANQGSEA. The CDR3 has 15 residues. The CDR3 spells CSAAGTASSTDTQYF. The CDR3, as DNA: TGCAGCGCCGCCGGGACAGCTTCTAGCACAGATACGCAGTATTTT.

The V call is TRBV30, the J call TRBJ1-3; TRBD1 matches at 7 bases. V trimming: 2 bases; J trimming: 0 bases; junction bases outside the gene matches: 7. CDR1 is GTSNPN and CDR2 is SVGIG in the germline V gene (reference sequence). CDR3 length: 16 residues. CDR3 amino acids: CAWSLRDRFSGNTIYF. CDR3 bases: TGTGCCTGGAGTCTCCGGGACAGATTCTCTGGAAACACCATATATTTT.

The chain is built from TRBV4-1 and TRBJ2-1, with D possibly matching TRBD1 (5 bases). The length of the CDR3 is 15 residues. Germline CDR1 MGHRA, CDR2 YSYEKL. V gave up 1 base and J gave up 5 bases, with 12 bases separating them. This CDR3 reads CASSQGTGPHNEQFF. DNA for the CDR3: TGCGCCAGCAGCCAAGGAACAGGACCCCACAATGAGCAGTTCTTC.

The V and J genes are TRBV28 and TRBJ1-2, with D possibly matching TRBD1 (6 bases). V shed 6 bases and J shed 1 base, with 12 bases lying between them. The CDR3 spans 14 residues. Germline loops: CDR1 MDHEN, CDR2 SYDVKM. The CDR3 bases are TGTGCCAGCAGCCAAGGACAGTTTAACTATGGCTACACCTTC. This translates into CASSQGQFNYGYTF.

The chain has TRBV28 and TRBJ1-5, with D unresolved. The germline V gene encodes CDR1 MDHEN and CDR2 SYDVKM. The CDR3 is 15 amino acids. With 3 bases removed from V and 4 bases from J, the gap between germline ends came to 13 bases. The CDR3 loop is CASSFEALGNQPQHF. The CDR3 bases are TGTGCCAGCAGTTTTGAGGCCCTGGGAAATCAGCCCCAGCATTTT.

V is TRBV28 and J is TRBJ1-2; D remains ambiguous. This CDR3 comprises 16 residues. Trimming took off 7 bases at V and 6 bases at J, with 24 bases between the two ends. Germline lookup yields CDR1 MDHEN and CDR2 SYDVKM. As DNA, the CDR3 is TGTGCCAGCAACTCGGGAGGGAGGCTGGTGTCCGATGGCTACACCTTC. Residues: CASNSGGRLVSDGYTF.

The chain links TRBV19 to TRBJ1-1; 10 bases match TRBD1. The germline gives CDR1 LNHDA, CDR2 SQIVND (reference sequence). V was pared by 6 bases and J by 5 bases, with 9 bases of the junction left unmatched. This CDR3 region has 15 residues. The CDR3 nucleotides are TGTGCCAGTAGCCCCGGGACAGGGGAATTGACTGAAGCTTTCTTT. This codes for CASSPGTGELTEAFF.

This clone has just one count. This chain uses TRBV28 with TRBJ2-2; D gene uncertain. Trimming took 3 bases from V and 5 from J, leaving 13 bases between them. CDR1 and CDR2 (germline): MDHEN, SYDVKM. The CDR3 is 15 residues long. The CDR3 DNA is TGTGCCAGCAGTTTTGCCCAGTTAGGAACCGGGGAGCTGTTTTTT. It specifies CASSFAQLGTGELFF. The full variable domain, with the rest looked up from reference TRBV28 and TRBJ2-2, is DVKVTQSSRYLVKRTGEKVFLECVQDMDHENMFWYRQDPGLGLRLIYFSYDVKMKEKGDIPEGYSVSREKKERFSLILESASTNQTSMYLCASSFAQLGTGELFFGEGSRLTVL.

The rearrangement uses TRBV9 and TRBJ1-2, with D perhaps TRBD1 (6 bases). This CDR3 region has 15 residues. Deletions cut 3 bases from V and 4 bases from J, with 16 bases between. Germline CDR1 SGDLS, CDR2 YYNGEE. Written as DNA, the CDR3 is TGTGCCAGCAGCGAGGGGGTGGGGTTGGGCTATGGCTACACCTTC. Translation gives CASSEGVGLGYGYTF.

This clone has a handful of counts. CDR3 bases: TGTGCCAGCAGCTTAGGGGCGAATTCACCCCTCCACTTT. Amino acid sequence: CASSLGANSPLHF. The chain joins TRBV7-2 to TRBJ1-6; D is unclear. Germline assignment: CDR1 SGHTA and CDR2 FQGNSA. Trimming cost V 1 base and J 7 bases, with 5 bases left between them. This CDR3 comprises 13 residues.